The T cell receptor (beta chain) under discussion was sequenced for a study of T cells in Graves' hyperthyroidism and ophthalmopathy. Across the whole study: The authors collected peripheral blood at initial diagnosis, before any treatment.

This clonotype was seen at least ten times. The antigen is unknown. Whole-study findings and limits: Ophthalmopathy, as predicted by the model, came a median about seven months after the prediction.

TCR beta CDR3 regions were amplified from RNA. TCR CDR3 underwent first-round RT-PCR with the HTBI primer set. Each CDR3 protein gets one entry after TCRdb re-called the multiplex PCR reads with MiXCR. The sample yields around 570,000 distinct CDR3 sequences, 15% to 20% seen once. Ophthalmopathy patients showed a Clinical Activity Score of at least 3, NOSPECS grade of at least 4 and duration under 3 months. The receptor was derived from a man between 40 and 49 years old with Graves' ophthalmopathy. The sequenced sample was blood.

The CDR3 DNA sequence: TGTGCCAGCAGCCTTATGACTAGCGGGAGTCTCACAGATACGCAGTATTTT. Amino acids: CASSLMTSGSLTDTQYF. This chain links TRBV7-3 with TRBJ2-3; 12 bases are a match to TRBD2. This CDR3 region has 17 residues. Germline lookup yields CDR1 SGHTA and CDR2 FQGTGA. V dropped 5 bases and J dropped 2; count of bases not matched to a gene: 8.